The clone carrying this TCR beta chain was observed a handful of times. As yet, its antigen is unknown. Uncontrolled infection, other autoimmune disease, pregnancy or lactation led to exclusion. Diagnosis relied on clinical symptoms, serum thyroxine and TRAb, thyroid ultrasound and orbital computed tomography. The sample belongs to a study of T cells in Graves' hyperthyroidism and ophthalmopathy. Study-wide findings and caveats: Most thyroid clonotypes that were expanded above 0.001 also turned up in blood.

Researchers took RNA transcripts and amplified the TCR beta CDR3 regions from them. The study used the HTBI primer set for a first-round RT-PCR of the TCR CDR3. TCRdb redid the calling of the multiplex PCR reads with MiXCR, one entry per CDR3 protein. The data show some 720,000 distinct CDR3 sequences, over 15% seen once. This CDR3 contains 15 residues. V lost 2 bases to trimming and J lost 5 bases; unmatched junction nucleotides: 8. Germline CDR1 SGDLS, CDR2 YYNGEE. The sequence came from a man between 18 and 35 years old with Graves' hyperthyroidism. The sequenced sample consisted of blood. The chain uses TRBV9 and TRBJ2-5, with TRBD1 identical over 8 bases. The CDR3 sequence: CASSVTGAEGETQYF. The CDR3 region has the DNA TGTGCCAGCAGCGTGACAGGGGCTGAGGGGGAGACCCAGTACTTC.